Below, 21 T cell receptor beta chains from the same sample are listed, as sequenced in a study of cytomegalovirus exposure and HLA in healthy donors. Generated by immunoSEQ multiplex PCR, the TCRdb table keeps only in-frame clones and is missing some. The data hold under 350,000 clones, with approximately 83% observed a single time. Source material: PBMCs. The receptors were sampled from a woman between 18 and 30 years old in good health and CMV-seronegative.

The J gene is TRBJ1-6, the V gene TRBV9, with 8 bases fitting TRBD1. The V gene end was trimmed by 3 bases and the J gene end by 0 bases; junction bases not matched to a gene: 8. Per the germline V gene, CDR1 is SGDLS and CDR2 is YYNGEE. This CDR3 has 18 residues. CDR3 sequence: CASSARRDRSSYNSPLHF. As DNA, the CDR3 is TGTGCCAGCAGCGCCCGACGGGACAGGAGCTCCTATAATTCACCCCTCCACTTT.

The rearrangement uses TRBV12-5 and TRBJ2-7, with TRBD1 as a possible D gene (5 bases). V lost 5 bases to trimming and J lost 2 bases, with 13 bases between them. Per germline, CDR1 LGHNT and CDR2 FRNRAP. This CDR3 comprises 14 residues. This CDR3 is CASGPGQGTYEQYF. Written as DNA, the CDR3 is TGTGCTAGTGGTCCCGGGCAGGGTACCTACGAGCAGTACTTC.

In the case of this clone: This sample includes further DNA sequences coding for the same CDR3. The CDR3 spells CASSLGRNTEAFF. The CDR3 DNA reads as TGTGCCAGCAGCTTAGGGAGGAACACTGAAGCTTTCTTT. This chain connects TRBV5-6 to TRBJ1-1, with D unresolved. Germline V CDR1 and CDR2: SGHDT, YYEEEE. The CDR3 has 13 amino acids. V was clipped by 2 bases and J by 1 base, with 6 bases between them.

In this sample, this clone turned up once. The V gene is TRBV29-1, the J gene TRBJ1-1, with 9 bases matching TRBD1. The length of the CDR3 is 13 residues. After removal of 6 bases from V and 3 bases from J, the junction contained 5 bases not matched to a gene. Germline values: CDR1 SQVTM, CDR2 ANQGSEA. The CDR3 coding sequence is TGCAGCGTGATGGGACAGGGATACACTGAAGCTTTCTTT. Its translation: CSVMGQGYTEAFF.

The chain recombines TRBV9 with TRBJ2-1; 10 nucleotides align to TRBD1. The CDR3 is made up of 15 amino acids. Trimming removed 2 bases from V and 9 bases from J; junction bases left unmatched: 8. Germline CDR1 and CDR2: SGDLS and YYNGEE. CDR3 nucleotide sequence: TGTGCCAGCAGCGTCTCCGGGACAGGGGCTCGTGAGCAGTTCTTC. It specifies CASSVSGTGAREQFF.

In nucleotides, the CDR3 is TGTGCCAGCAGTTACTCGGGGGCGGACGGCTACACCTTC. Translated, it gives CASSYSGADGYTF. The chain recombines TRBV6-5 with TRBJ1-2; perhaps TRBD1 as D (6 bases). With 0 bases removed from V and 8 bases from J, the gap between germline ends came to 10 bases. Germline V gene lookup returns CDR1 MNHEY and CDR2 SVGAGI. This CDR3 spans 13 amino acids.

The gene calls are TRBV7-2 and TRBJ2-7; D perhaps matches TRBD1 (5 bases). The CDR3 is 15 amino acids. CDR1 and CDR2 from the germline V gene are SGHTA and FQGNSA. Trimming pared 0 bases from V and 6 bases from J, leaving 15 bases between. In DNA form, the CDR3 reads TGTGCCAGCAGCTTAGCCCAGGGTGGTGTTGGCGAGCAGTACTTC. It specifies CASSLAQGGVGEQYF. The variable domain in full, with the rest retrieved from reference TRBV7-2 and TRBJ2-7, is GAGVSQSPSNKVTEKGKDVELRCDPISGHTALYWYRQSLGQGLEFLIYFQGNSAPDKSGLPSDRFSAERTGGSVSTLTIQRTQQEDSAVYLCASSLAQGGVGEQYFGPGTRLTVT.

V is TRBV6-4 and J is TRBJ2-1; 9 nucleotides align to TRBD2. The V segment lost 2 bases and the J segment 3 bases; nucleotides outside the gene matches: 2. Germline CDR1 MRHNA, CDR2 SNTAGT. This CDR3 is built from 15 residues. The CDR3 coding sequence is TGTGCCAGCAGTGACGGGACTAGCAACTACAATGAGCAGTTCTTC. It encodes CASSDGTSNYNEQFF.

This clone showed up just a few times. The CDR3 spells CASSLPTGGNSPLHF. In nucleotides, the CDR3 is TGTGCCAGCAGCCTTCCGACAGGGGGGAATTCACCCCTCCACTTT. The chain carries TRBV7-8 and TRBJ1-6; TRBD1 aligns across 9 bases. The length of the CDR3 is 15 residues. Germline CDR1 is SGHVS and CDR2 is FQNEAQ. V lost 5 bases and J lost 7; bases outside the gene matches: 6.

The CDR3 DNA is TGTGCCAGCAGTGAGGGACTGTGGAACACCGGGGAGCTGTTTTTT. This translates into CASSEGLWNTGELFF. The rearrangement links TRBV2 to TRBJ2-2; tentative D call: TRBD2 (6 bases). The germline V gene encodes CDR1 SNHLY and CDR2 FYNNEI. V gave up 3 bases and J gave up 1 base, with 9 bases separating them. The CDR3 loop spans 15 amino acids.

This clone was recorded a few times. The rearrangement uses TRBV7-9 and TRBJ2-2; D remains ambiguous. CDR1 is SEHNR, CDR2 FQNEAQ, per germline (reference sequence). Trimming cost V 5 bases and J 3 bases, with 4 bases left between them. This CDR3 region has 12 residues. For the CDR3, the DNA is TGTGCCAGCAGCCTTGACACCGGGGAGCTGTTTTTT. Amino acid sequence: CASSLDTGELFF. Variable domain in full (rest from reference TRBV7-9 and TRBJ2-2): DTGVSQNPRHKITKRGQNVTFRCDPISEHNRLYWYRQTLGQGPEFLTYFQNEAQLEKSRLLSDRFSAERPKGSFSTLEIQRTEQGDSAMYLCASSLDTGELFFGEGSRLTVL.

This chain links TRBV6-4 with TRBJ2-7; 12 bases agree with TRBD1. This CDR3 is 19 amino acids long. Germline CDR1 reads MRHNA; CDR2 reads SNTAGT. V was pared by 6 bases and J by 6 bases, with 21 bases of the junction left unmatched. The CDR3 DNA reads as TGTGCCAGCAGACGACCCCGGGACAGGGGGCTTGAATGGGGATCCGAGCAGTACTTC. Its protein is CASRRPRDRGLEWGSEQYF.

This clone came up a few times. The J gene is TRBJ1-1, the V gene TRBV5-8; 10 bases map to TRBD1. V trimming: 3 bases; J trimming: 6 bases; junction bases outside the gene matches: 8. The CDR3 has 15 residues. Germline CDR1 and CDR2: SGHTS and YDEGEE. CDR3 sequence reads: CASSYPGQGMPEAFF. The CDR3 nucleotides are TGTGCCAGCAGCTATCCGGGACAGGGGATGCCTGAAGCTTTCTTT.

V and J are TRBV6-5 and TRBJ1-1; weak D call: TRBD1 (5 bases). The CDR3 contains 11 residues. CDR1 and CDR2 (germline): MNHEY, SVGAGI. V dropped 7 bases and J dropped 7 bases, with 10 bases sitting between them. As DNA, the CDR3 is TGTGCCAGCAACCAAGGGGATGAAGCTTTCTTT. It is translated as CASNQGDEAFF.

Here the CDR3 reads CAWSWRLTDTQYF. The DNA for the CDR3 is TGTGCCTGGAGTTGGAGGCTAACAGATACGCAGTATTTT. The chain links TRBV30 to TRBJ2-3; D is possibly TRBD2 (5 bases). The V gene's germline CDR1 is GTSNPN and CDR2 SVGIG (reference sequence). V dropped 2 bases and J dropped 3 bases, with 9 bases sitting between them. This CDR3 spans 13 amino acids.

The rearrangement joins TRBV28 to TRBJ2-1; 12 bases agree with TRBD2. The V gene end was trimmed by 3 bases and the J gene end by 5 bases; junction bases not matched to a gene: 2. Germline CDR1 MDHEN, CDR2 SYDVKM. The CDR3 runs to 15 residues. The CDR3 DNA follows: TGTGCCAGCAGTTTCTGGACTAGCGGGGACAATGAGCAGTTCTTC. Translation: CASSFWTSGDNEQFF.

The V gene is TRBV9, the J gene TRBJ2-1; 11 nucleotides match TRBD2. CDR3 length: 15 amino acids. Germline V gene sequence: CDR1 SGDLS, CDR2 YYNGEE. Losses at the gene ends were 3 bases for V and 7 bases for J; bases not matched to a gene: 6. CDR3 bases: TGTGCCAGCAGCGGCCTAGCGGGAGGAGTTAATGAGCAGTTCTTC. Residues: CASSGLAGGVNEQFF.

The chain is built from TRBV5-1 and TRBJ2-2; 9 bases are shared with TRBD2. The CDR3 loop spans 14 amino acids. CDR1 is SGHRS and CDR2 is YFSETQ in the germline V gene. The DNA for the CDR3 is TGCGCAGCAGGGACTAGCAGTAACACCGGGGAGCTGTTTTTT. It specifies CAAGTSSNTGELFF.

In DNA form, the CDR3 reads TGTGCCAGCAGCTTAATAGGGGTGTCAGCTTTCTTT. Residues: CASSLIGVSAFF. The V call is TRBV7-2, the J call TRBJ1-1, with D possibly being TRBD1 (5 bases). Trimming removed 2 bases from V and 10 bases from J, with 11 bases in between. CDR1 and CDR2 (germline): SGHTA, FQGNSA. CDR3 size: 12 residues.

The chain recombines TRBV7-3 with TRBJ2-3; 9 nucleotides line up with TRBD2. The ends lost 5 bases at V and 6 bases at J; junction bases unmatched: 9. This CDR3 comprises 15 residues. Germline V gene data show CDR1 as SGHTA and CDR2 as FQGTGA. This chain's CDR3 is CASSLGASGDDTQYF. The CDR3 DNA reads as TGTGCCAGCAGCCTCGGGGCTAGCGGGGACGATACGCAGTATTTT. Full variable domain (outside the CDR3, taken from reference TRBV7-3 and TRBJ2-3): GAGVSQTPSNKVTEKGKYVELRCDPISGHTALYWYRQSLGQGPEFLIYFQGTGAADDSGLPNDRFFAVRPEGSVSTLKIQRTERGDSAVYLCASSLGASGDDTQYFGPGTRLTVL.

This chain links TRBV14 with TRBJ2-2; 10 bases map to TRBD2. Germline CDR1 and CDR2: SGHDN and FVKESK. V shed 1 base, J shed 5 bases, and the junction held 7 bases outside the gene matches. CDR3 size: 17 residues. CDR3 loop: CASSQVWSAGGTGELFF. CDR3 DNA: TGTGCCAGCAGCCAAGTGTGGTCAGCGGGAGGGACCGGGGAGCTGTTTTTT.